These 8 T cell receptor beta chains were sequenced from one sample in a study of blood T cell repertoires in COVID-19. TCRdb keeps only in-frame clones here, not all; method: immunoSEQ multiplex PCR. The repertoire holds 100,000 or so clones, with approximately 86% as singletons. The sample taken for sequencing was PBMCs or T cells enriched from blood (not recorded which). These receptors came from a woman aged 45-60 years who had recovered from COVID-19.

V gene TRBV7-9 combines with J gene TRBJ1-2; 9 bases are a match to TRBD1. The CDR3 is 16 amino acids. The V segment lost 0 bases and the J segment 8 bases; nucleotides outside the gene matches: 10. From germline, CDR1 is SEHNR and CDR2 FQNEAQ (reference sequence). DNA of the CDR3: TGTGCCAGCAGCTTAGCGTTGGGGGGACAGGGCCACGGCTACACCTTC. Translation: CASSLALGGQGHGYTF.

The CDR3 sequence is CASSLDSGDSSYNEQFF. The CDR3 DNA sequence: TGTGCCAGTAGTCTCGATAGCGGGGATAGCTCCTACAATGAGCAGTTCTTC. This chain links TRBV19 with TRBJ2-1; 8 nucleotides agree with TRBD2. The CDR3 has 17 residues. Per the germline V gene, CDR1 is LNHDA and CDR2 is SQIVND (reference sequence). V was pared by 5 bases and J by 0 bases, with 9 bases of the junction left unmatched.

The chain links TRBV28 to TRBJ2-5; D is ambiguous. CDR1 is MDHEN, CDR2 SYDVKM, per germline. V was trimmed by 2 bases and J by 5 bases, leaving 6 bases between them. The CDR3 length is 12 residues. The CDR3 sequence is CASSLLRETQYF. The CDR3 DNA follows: TGTGCCAGCAGTTTACTACGGGAGACCCAGTACTTC. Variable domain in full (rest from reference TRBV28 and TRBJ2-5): DVKVTQSSRYLVKRTGEKVFLECVQDMDHENMFWYRQDPGLGLRLIYFSYDVKMKEKGDIPEGYSVSREKKERFSLILESASTNQTSMYLCASSLLRETQYFGPGTRLLVL.

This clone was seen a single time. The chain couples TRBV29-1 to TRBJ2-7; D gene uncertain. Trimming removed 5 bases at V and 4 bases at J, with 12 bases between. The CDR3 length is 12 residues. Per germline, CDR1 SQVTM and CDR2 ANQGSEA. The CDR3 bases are TGCAGCGTTTCGCGCGGTGCGTACGAGCAGTACTTC. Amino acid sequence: CSVSRGAYEQYF.

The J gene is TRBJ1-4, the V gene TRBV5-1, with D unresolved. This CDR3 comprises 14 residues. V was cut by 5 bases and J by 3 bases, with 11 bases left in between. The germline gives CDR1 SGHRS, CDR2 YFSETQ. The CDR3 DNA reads TGCGCCAGCAGAGCACTGGCGGCTAATGAAAAACTGTTTTTT. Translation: CASRALAANEKLFF.

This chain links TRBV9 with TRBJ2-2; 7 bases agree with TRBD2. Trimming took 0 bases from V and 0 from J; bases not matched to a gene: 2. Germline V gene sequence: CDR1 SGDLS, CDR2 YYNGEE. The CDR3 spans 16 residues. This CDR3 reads CASSVGAGANTGELFF. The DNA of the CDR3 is TGTGCCAGCAGCGTAGGGGCGGGGGCGAACACCGGGGAGCTGTTTTTT.

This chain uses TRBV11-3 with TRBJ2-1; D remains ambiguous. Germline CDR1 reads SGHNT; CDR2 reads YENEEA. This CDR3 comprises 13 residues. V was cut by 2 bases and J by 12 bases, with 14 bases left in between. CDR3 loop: CASSLSGNSVQFF. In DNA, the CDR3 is TGTGCCAGCAGCTTATCTGGTAATTCGGTGCAGTTCTTC.

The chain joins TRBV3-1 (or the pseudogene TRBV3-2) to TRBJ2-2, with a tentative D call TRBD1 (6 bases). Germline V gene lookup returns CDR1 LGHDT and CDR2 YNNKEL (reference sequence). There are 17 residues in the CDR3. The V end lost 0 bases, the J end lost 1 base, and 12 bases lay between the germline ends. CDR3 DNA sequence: TGTGCCAGCAGCCAAGATCCCGGGACAATGAACACCGGGGAGCTGTTTTTT. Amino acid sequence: CASSQDPGTMNTGELFF.